This TCR beta chain was recovered during a study of CD8+CD57+ T cells in acquired aplastic anemia. All patients picked for sequencing had shown, by flow cytometry, an expansion of CD8+CD57+ cells. Germline CDR1 is ENHRY and CDR2 is SYGVKD. Trimming took off 5 bases at V and 6 bases at J, with 23 bases between the two ends. The CDR3 is 16 amino acids. Investigators profiled TCR beta VDJ and CDR3 from genomic DNA template. TCRdb re-derived calls from the reads in MiXCR, one entry per CDR3 protein. The table includes around 79,000 distinct CDR3 sequences, about 70% detected once. Material: sorted CD4+, CD8+, or CD8+CD57+ T cells (not recorded which) from PBMCs. This chain uses TRBV10-3 with TRBJ2-7; either TRBD1 or TRBD2 may supply D (5 bases each). This TCR was recovered from a human donor with aplastic anemia. The CDR3 region has the DNA TGTGCCATCAGTCCGACTGGGACGGCGGCCGCGTTCGAGCAGTACTTC. Its protein product is CAISPTGTAAAFEQYF.